The rows below give T cell receptor beta chains drawn from one sample of a study of control samples from healthy donors and cancer patients. The table came from immunoSEQ multiplex PCR; TCRdb's copy has only in-frame clones and leaves some out. The repertoire holds under 200,000 clones, with 93% as singletons. Source material: blood. These receptors were collected from a woman aged 60-70 years in good health. Both conserved end residues are part of each CDR3. A D gene is named only where the DNA matches it firmly. Clone size is stated in some rows and not others, as once, few, many or a class when expanded.

abundance	v_gene	j_gene	len	d_gene	CDR3aa	CDR3nt
-	TRBV7-2	TRBJ2-5	15	TRBD2	CASSPPGLGGETQYF	TGTGCCAGCAGCCCGCCGGGACTAGGGGGGGAGACCCAGTACTTC
-	TRBV6-2/TRBV6-3	TRBJ1-4	16	-	CASSYPPGQSNEKLFF	TGTGCCAGCAGTTACCCGCCGGGACAAAGCAATGAAAAACTGTTTTTT
-	TRBV5-1	TRBJ2-7	15	-	CASTWGGAGSYEQYF	TGCGCCAGCACCTGGGGAGGTGCAGGTTCCTACGAGCAGTACTTC
-	TRBV5-1	TRBJ1-5	13	TRBD1	CASSFGQDQPQHF	TGCGCCAGCAGCTTCGGACAGGATCAGCCCCAGCATTTT
-	TRBV5-5	TRBJ2-2	18	-	CASSGSGTSKGNTGELFF	TGTGCCAGCAGCGGATCCGGGACATCGAAAGGGAACACCGGGGAGCTGTTTTTT
-	TRBV7-2	TRBJ1-2	12	-	CASSPTGYGYTF	TGTGCCAGCAGCCCCACGGGGTATGGCTACACCTTC
-	TRBV12-5	TRBJ1-2	15	-	CASGLSPTDNYGYTF	TGTGCTAGTGGTTTGTCCCCGACAGATAACTATGGCTACACCTTC
-	TRBV5-4	TRBJ1-6	15	TRBD1	CASSFGTDKNSPLHF	TGTGCCAGCAGCTTTGGGACAGATAAAAATTCACCCCTCCACTTT
-	TRBV7-6	TRBJ1-1	14	TRBD1	CASSKRDRGTEAFF	TGTGCCAGCAGCAAACGGGACAGGGGAACTGAAGCTTTCTTT
once	TRBV19	TRBJ1-4	15	-	CASSPQQGKVEKLFF	TGTGCCAGTAGCCCCCAGCAGGGGAAGGTCGAAAAACTGTTTTTT
few	TRBV7-2	TRBJ1-3	15	-	CASSLGAQGRNTIYF	TGTGCCAGCAGCTTAGGTGCGCAGGGTAGAAACACCATATATTTT
-	TRBV19	TRBJ2-3	13	-	CASRLTGTDTQYF	TGTGCCAGTAGACTCACAGGGACAGATACGCAGTATTTT
-	TRBV4-2	TRBJ1-3	15	-	CASSQEETAGNTIYF	TGTGCCAGCAGCCAAGAGGAGACAGCTGGAAACACCATATATTTT
-	TRBV29-1	TRBJ1-1	14	-	CSVRLDGRMVEAFF	TGCAGCGTACGATTGGACGGTAGGATGGTAGAAGCTTTCTTT
once	TRBV14	TRBJ1-6	16	-	CASSQDFPRRNSPLHF	TGTGCCAGCAGCCAAGATTTTCCCAGGCGAAATTCACCCCTCCACTTT
-	TRBV19	TRBJ2-1	19	TRBD2	CASSIYSPRVVAGDNEQFF	TGTGCCAGTAGTATATATTCCCCTCGGGTCGTAGCGGGGGACAATGAGCAGTTCTTC
-	TRBV7-2	TRBJ1-2	13	-	CASSLGTVASYTF	TGTGCCAGCAGCTTAGGCACGGTGGCAAGCTACACCTTC
-	TRBV6-5	TRBJ2-7	14	TRBD2	CASRIGGDAYEQYF	TGTGCCAGCAGGATTGGGGGGGACGCCTACGAGCAGTACTTC
-	TRBV4-2	TRBJ1-1	14	-	CASSQGQINTEAFF	TGTGCCAGCAGCCAAGGACAGATAAACACTGAAGCTTTCTTT
-	TRBV19	TRBJ1-2	12	-	CASSFTDYGYTF	TGTGCCAGTAGTTTCACAGACTATGGCTACACCTTC
-	TRBV19	TRBJ2-3	15	TRBD1	CASTMGQGWADTQYF	TGTGCCAGTACCATGGGACAGGGGTGGGCAGATACGCAGTATTTT
once	TRBV18	TRBJ2-1	14	-	CASPKDGNYNEQFF	TGTGCCAGCCCGAAGGACGGGAACTACAATGAGCAGTTCTTC
-	TRBV29-1	TRBJ2-4	13	-	CSVEKGAKNIQYF	TGCAGCGTTGAAAAGGGGGCCAAAAACATTCAGTACTTC
-	TRBV6-2/TRBV6-3	TRBJ2-7	12	-	CASSYPPYEQYF	TGTGCCAGCAGTTACCCCCCCTACGAGCAGTACTTC
-	TRBV30	TRBJ1-1	13	TRBD1	CAWSVRQGTEAFF	TGTGCCTGGAGTGTTAGACAGGGCACTGAAGCTTTCTTT
-	TRBV7-2	TRBJ1-2	13	-	CASSLADNYGYTF	TGTGCCAGCAGCTTAGCAGATAACTATGGCTACACCTTC
-	TRBV7-9	TRBJ2-5	14	-	CASSPRTQVETQYF	TGTGCCAGCAGCCCAAGGACCCAGGTAGAGACCCAGTACTTC
-	TRBV7-9	TRBJ1-3	12	-	CASSPREYTIYF	TGTGCCAGCAGCCCCCGGGAGTACACCATATATTTT
-	TRBV4-3	TRBJ2-2	14	-	CASSHNENTGELFF	TGCGCCAGCAGCCACAATGAAAACACCGGGGAGCTGTTTTTT
-	TRBV7-8	TRBJ2-7	14	-	CASSLGVISYEQYF	TGTGCCAGCAGCTTAGGGGTGATATCCTACGAGCAGTACTTC
-	TRBV4-3	TRBJ2-7	13	TRBD1	CASSQGQTYEQYF	TGCGCCAGCAGCCAGGGACAGACCTACGAGCAGTACTTC
-	TRBV9	TRBJ1-3	16	-	CASSPRGGAPGNTIYF	TGTGCCAGCAGCCCTCGGGGAGGGGCGCCGGGAAACACCATATATTTT
once	TRBV11-2	TRBJ2-4	15	TRBD1	CASSQDRLGQNIQYF	TGTGCCAGCAGCCAGGACAGGTTAGGCCAAAACATTCAGTACTTC
once	TRBV19	TRBJ1-6	15	TRBD1	CASSVKTGSDSPLHF	TGTGCCAGTAGTGTAAAGACAGGGAGTGATTCACCCCTCCACTTT
-	TRBV5-1	TRBJ2-5	15	TRBD2	CASSLAGGGEETQYF	TGCGCCAGCAGCTTGGCGGGCGGGGGGGAAGAGACCCAGTACTTC
-	TRBV28	TRBJ1-2	14	-	CASSSQGFHYGYTF	TGTGCCAGCAGTTCACAGGGTTTTCACTATGGCTACACCTTC
once	TRBV30	TRBJ1-5	13	-	CAWSDGLSQPQHF	TGTGCCTGGAGTGATGGGTTAAGTCAGCCCCAGCATTTT
once	TRBV19	TRBJ1-2	14	-	CASLRSSTNYGYTF	TGTGCCAGTCTGCGGTCATCCACTAACTATGGCTACACCTTC
-	TRBV5-1	TRBJ2-7	12	-	CASSLGAYEQYF	TGCGCCAGCAGCTTGGGGGCCTACGAGCAGTACTTC
large	TRBV4-1	TRBJ1-2	16	TRBD1	CASRTSGTGENYGYTF	TGCGCCAGCAGAACCTCCGGGACAGGGGAAAACTATGGCTACACCTTC
-	TRBV7-9	TRBJ2-5	12	-	CASSFDGVTQYF	TGTGCCAGCAGCTTCGATGGGGTGACCCAGTACTTC
few	TRBV6-2/TRBV6-3	TRBJ1-1	15	-	CASSQEGGLNTEAFF	TGTGCCAGCAGTCAGGAGGGAGGCTTAAACACTGAAGCTTTCTTT
once	TRBV12-3/TRBV12-4	TRBJ2-1	11	-	CASGSPHEQFF	TGTGCCAGCGGAAGCCCCCATGAGCAGTTCTTC
-	TRBV10-3	TRBJ2-3	14	-	CATRVGTATDTQYF	TGTGCCACCCGGGTGGGGACTGCCACAGATACGCAGTATTTT
-	TRBV6-5	TRBJ1-2	14	-	CASAGQGRGYGYTF	TGTGCCAGCGCGGGCCAGGGTCGTGGATATGGCTACACCTTC
-	TRBV18	TRBJ1-1	13	-	CASSQGQNTEAFF	TGTGCCAGCTCCCAGGGACAGAACACTGAAGCTTTCTTT
once	TRBV5-8	TRBJ1-2	12	-	CASSFPDGAYAF	TGTGCCAGCAGCTTCCCGGACGGTGCTTACGCCTTC
-	TRBV6-5	TRBJ1-5	14	-	CASSRRGGDQPQHF	TGTGCCAGCAGTCGGAGAGGAGGGGATCAGCCCCAGCATTTT
-	TRBV11-2	TRBJ2-5	13	-	CASRGQAGETQYF	TGTGCCAGCCGTGGGCAGGCGGGAGAGACCCAGTACTTC
-	TRBV19	TRBJ1-6	16	-	CASSDSPDSANSPLHF	TGTGCCAGTAGTGACTCTCCGGACAGCGCGAATTCACCCCTCCACTTT